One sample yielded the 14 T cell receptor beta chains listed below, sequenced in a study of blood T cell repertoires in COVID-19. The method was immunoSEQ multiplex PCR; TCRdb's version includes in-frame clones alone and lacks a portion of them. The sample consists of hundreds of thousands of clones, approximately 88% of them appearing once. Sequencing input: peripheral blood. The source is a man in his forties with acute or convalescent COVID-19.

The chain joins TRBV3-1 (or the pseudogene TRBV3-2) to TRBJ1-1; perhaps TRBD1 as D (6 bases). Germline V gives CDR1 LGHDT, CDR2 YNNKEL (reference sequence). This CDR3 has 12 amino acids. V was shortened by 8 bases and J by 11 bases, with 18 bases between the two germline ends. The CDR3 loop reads CASALGGLGAFF. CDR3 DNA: TGTGCCAGCGCTTTGGGGGGGCTGGGGGCTTTCTTT.

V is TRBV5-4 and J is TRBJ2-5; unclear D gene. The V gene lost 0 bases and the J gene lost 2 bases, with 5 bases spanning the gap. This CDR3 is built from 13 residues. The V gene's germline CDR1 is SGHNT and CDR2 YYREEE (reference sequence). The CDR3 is CASSLVQQETQYF. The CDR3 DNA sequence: TGTGCCAGCAGCTTGGTCCAGCAAGAGACCCAGTACTTC.

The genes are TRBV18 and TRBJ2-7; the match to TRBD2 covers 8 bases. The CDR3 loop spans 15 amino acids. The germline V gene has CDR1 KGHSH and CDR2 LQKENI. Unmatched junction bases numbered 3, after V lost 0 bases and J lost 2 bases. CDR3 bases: TGTGCCAGCTCACCACCGGCGGGAGGCCCCTACGAGCAGTACTTC. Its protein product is CASSPPAGGPYEQYF.

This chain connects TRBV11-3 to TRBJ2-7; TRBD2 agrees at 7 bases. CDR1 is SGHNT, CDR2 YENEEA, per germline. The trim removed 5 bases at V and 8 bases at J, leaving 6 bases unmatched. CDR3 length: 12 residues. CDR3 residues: CASSPGGVKQYF. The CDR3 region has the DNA TGTGCCAGCAGCCCTGGGGGGGTCAAGCAGTACTTC.

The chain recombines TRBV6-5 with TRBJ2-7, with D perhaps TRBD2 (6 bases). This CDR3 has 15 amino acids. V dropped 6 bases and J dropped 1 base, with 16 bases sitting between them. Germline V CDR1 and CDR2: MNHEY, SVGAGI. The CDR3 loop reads CASSRGAHGSYEQYF. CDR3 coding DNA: TGTGCCAGCAGCCGCGGGGCCCACGGATCCTACGAGCAGTACTTC.

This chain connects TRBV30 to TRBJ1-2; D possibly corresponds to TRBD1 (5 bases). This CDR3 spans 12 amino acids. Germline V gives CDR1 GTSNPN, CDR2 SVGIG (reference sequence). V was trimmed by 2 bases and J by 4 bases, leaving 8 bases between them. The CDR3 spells CAWSRGTYGYTF. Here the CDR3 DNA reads TGTGCCTGGAGTCGGGGGACCTATGGCTACACCTTC. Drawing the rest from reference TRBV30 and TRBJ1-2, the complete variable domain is SQTIHQWPATLVQPVGSPLSLECTVEGTSNPNLYWYRQAAGRGLQLLFYSVGIGQISSEVPQNLSASRPQDRQFILSSKKLLLSDSGFYLCAWSRGTYGYTFGSGTRLTVV.

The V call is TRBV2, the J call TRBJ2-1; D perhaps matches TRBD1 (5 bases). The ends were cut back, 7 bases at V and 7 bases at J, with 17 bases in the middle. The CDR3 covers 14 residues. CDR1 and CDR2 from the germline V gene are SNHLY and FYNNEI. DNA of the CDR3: TGTGCCAGCACCCAAGGGGCAGGGATAAATGAGCAGTTCTTC. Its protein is CASTQGAGINEQFF. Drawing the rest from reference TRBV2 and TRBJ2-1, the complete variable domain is EPEVTQTPSHQVTQMGQEVILRCVPISNHLYFYWYRQILGQKVEFLVSFYNNEISEKSEIFDDQFSVERPDGSNFTLKIRSTKLEDSAMYFCASTQGAGINEQFFGPGTRLTVL.

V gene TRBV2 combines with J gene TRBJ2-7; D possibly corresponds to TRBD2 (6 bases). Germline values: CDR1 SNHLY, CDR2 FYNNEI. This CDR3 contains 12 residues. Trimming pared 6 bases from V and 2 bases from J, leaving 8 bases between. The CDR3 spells CASSGTAYEQYF. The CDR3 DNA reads TGTGCCAGCAGCGGGACTGCCTACGAGCAGTACTTC.

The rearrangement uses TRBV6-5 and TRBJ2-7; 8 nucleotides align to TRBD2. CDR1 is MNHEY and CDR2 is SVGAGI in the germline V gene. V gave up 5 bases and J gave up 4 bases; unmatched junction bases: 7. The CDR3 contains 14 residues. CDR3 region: CASSPSGGRYEQYF. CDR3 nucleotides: TGTGCCAGCAGTCCGTCCGGCGGGAGGTACGAGCAGTACTTC.

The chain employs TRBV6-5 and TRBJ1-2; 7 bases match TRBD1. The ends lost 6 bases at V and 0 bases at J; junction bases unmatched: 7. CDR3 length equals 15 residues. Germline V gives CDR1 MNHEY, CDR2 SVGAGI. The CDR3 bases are TGTGCCAGCAGAAGGACAGGCCAAGCTAACTATGGCTACACCTTC. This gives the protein CASRRTGQANYGYTF.

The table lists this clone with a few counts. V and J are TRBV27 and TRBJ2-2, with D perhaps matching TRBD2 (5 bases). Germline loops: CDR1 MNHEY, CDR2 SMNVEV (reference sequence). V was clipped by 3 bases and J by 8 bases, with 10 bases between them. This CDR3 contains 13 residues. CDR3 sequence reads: CASSFRGTGELFF. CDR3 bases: TGTGCCAGCAGTTTCCGGGGTACAGGGGAGCTGTTTTTT.

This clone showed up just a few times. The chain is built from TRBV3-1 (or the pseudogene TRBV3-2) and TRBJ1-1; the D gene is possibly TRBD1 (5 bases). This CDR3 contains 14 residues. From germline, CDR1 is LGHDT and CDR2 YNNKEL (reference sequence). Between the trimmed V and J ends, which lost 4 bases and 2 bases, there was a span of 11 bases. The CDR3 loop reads CASSLLRANTEAFF. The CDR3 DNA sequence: TGTGCCAGCAGCCTCCTCAGGGCCAACACTGAAGCTTTCTTT.

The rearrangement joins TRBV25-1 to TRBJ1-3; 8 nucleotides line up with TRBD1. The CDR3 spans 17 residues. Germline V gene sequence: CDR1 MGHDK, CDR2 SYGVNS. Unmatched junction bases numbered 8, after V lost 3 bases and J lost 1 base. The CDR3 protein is CASSDLFRGPSGNTIYF. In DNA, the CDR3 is TGTGCCAGCAGTGACCTCTTCAGGGGGCCGTCTGGAAACACCATATATTTT. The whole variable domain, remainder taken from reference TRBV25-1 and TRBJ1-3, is EADIYQTPRYLVIGTGKKITLECSQTMGHDKMYWYQQDPGMELHLIHYSYGVNSTEKGDLSSESTVSRIRTEHFPLTLESARPSHTSQYLCASSDLFRGPSGNTIYFGEGSWLTVV.

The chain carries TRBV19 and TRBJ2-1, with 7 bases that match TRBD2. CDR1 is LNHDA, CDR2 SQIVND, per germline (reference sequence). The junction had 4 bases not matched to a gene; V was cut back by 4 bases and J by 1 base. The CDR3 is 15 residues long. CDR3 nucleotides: TGTGCCAGTAGTAGCGGGAGTTTTTCCTACAATGAGCAGTTCTTC. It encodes CASSSGSFSYNEQFF.